The sequence of this TCR beta chain was determined in a study of human T cells and chemical hapten exposure. Time point reported: patch test 3, about 24 weeks after DPC sensitization. The treatment was: therapeutic diphenylcyclopropenone sensitization with weekly scalp DPC. This CDR3 contains 14 residues. The V and J ends lost 5 bases and 1 base respectively, with 11 bases between them. Germline V gives CDR1 LGHNA, CDR2 YSLEER. TCRdb redid the calling of the RACE reads with MiXCR, one entry per CDR3 protein. The data hold over 65,000 distinct CDR3 sequences, with around 10% observed a single time. This specimen consisted of whole blood, obtained in connection with sensitization to the hapten diphenylcyclopropenone (DPC). The chain is built from TRBV4-3 and TRBJ1-1, with D possibly TRBD1 on 6 matching bases. The clonotype was recovered from a woman aged 50 to 60 with alopecia areata. Some clones in this sample may be carry-over from other donors' samples. Here the CDR3 DNA reads TGCGCCAGCAGCAGAGGGGGAAGGAACACTGAAGCTTTCTTT. Protein: CASSRGGRNTEAFF.